This entry features one T cell receptor beta chain sequence. Antigen specificity is unknown. The data derive from a study of cytomegalovirus exposure and HLA in healthy donors. Study outcomes and limitations: Over 150 TCR beta chains were listed as cytomegalovirus-associated. Fewer N-insertions than the roughly 650-donor mean were reportedly shown by an Asian-associated ancestry cluster in a later analysis. HLA alleles showed associations with fewer than 20,000 TCR beta sequences in a later analysis, at a 0.05 false discovery rate.

The ends were cut back, 5 bases at V and 3 bases at J, with 10 bases in the middle. This CDR3 has 13 amino acids. Germline V CDR1 and CDR2: SGHTA, FQGTGA. This cohort consisted of healthy bone marrow donors. PCR was performed using 60 Vbeta and 13 Jbeta primers. Libraries were prepared by immunoSEQ multiplex PCR; TCRdb keeps only in-frame clonotypes and omits some of them. The sample yields 100,000 to 150,000 clones, 55% to 75% seen once. The sequence derives from a man aged 30 to 45 in good health and CMV-seronegative. The chain couples TRBV7-3 to TRBJ1-2; D call uncertain. Sequencing input: PBMCs. The CDR3 DNA is TGTGCCAGCAGCCCAGGCCCTCACTATGGCTACACCTTC. It translates to CASSPGPHYGYTF.